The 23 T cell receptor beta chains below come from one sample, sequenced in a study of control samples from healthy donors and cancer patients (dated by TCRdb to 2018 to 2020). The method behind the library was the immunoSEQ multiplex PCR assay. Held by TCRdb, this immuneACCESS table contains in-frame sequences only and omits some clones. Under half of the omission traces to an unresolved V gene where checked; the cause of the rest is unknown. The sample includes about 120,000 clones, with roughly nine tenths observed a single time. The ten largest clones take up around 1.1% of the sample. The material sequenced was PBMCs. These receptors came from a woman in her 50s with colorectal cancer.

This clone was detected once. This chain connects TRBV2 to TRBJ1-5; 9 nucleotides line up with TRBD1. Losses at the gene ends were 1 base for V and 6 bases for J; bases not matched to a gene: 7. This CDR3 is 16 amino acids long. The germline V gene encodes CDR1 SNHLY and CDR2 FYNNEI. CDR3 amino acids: CASSEVRTGVGQPQHF. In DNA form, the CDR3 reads TGTGCCAGCAGTGAAGTACGGACAGGGGTTGGTCAGCCCCAGCATTTT.

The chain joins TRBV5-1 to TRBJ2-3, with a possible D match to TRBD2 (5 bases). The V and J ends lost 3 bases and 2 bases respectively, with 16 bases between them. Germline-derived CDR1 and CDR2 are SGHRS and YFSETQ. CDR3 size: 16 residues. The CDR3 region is CASSSGLLANTDTQYF. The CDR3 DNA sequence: TGCGCCAGCAGCTCCGGACTCCTAGCCAACACAGATACGCAGTATTTT.

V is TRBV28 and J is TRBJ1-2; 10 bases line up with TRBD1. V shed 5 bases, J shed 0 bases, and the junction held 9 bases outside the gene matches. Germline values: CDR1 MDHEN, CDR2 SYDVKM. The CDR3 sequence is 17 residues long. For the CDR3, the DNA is TGTGCCAGCAGTGGGACAGGGGTCATCGGAGCTAACTATGGCTACACCTTC. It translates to CASSGTGVIGANYGYTF.

CDR3 sequence (DNA): TGTGCCAGCAGTGAAGTGGCAGCGGGGGAGACCCAGTACTTC. Translated, it gives CASSEVAAGETQYF. The chain joins TRBV6-1 to TRBJ2-5; 7 nucleotides match TRBD2. Germline CDR1 reads MNHNS; CDR2 reads SASEGT. V was pared by 1 base and J by 5 bases, with 4 bases of the junction left unmatched. CDR3 size: 14 residues.

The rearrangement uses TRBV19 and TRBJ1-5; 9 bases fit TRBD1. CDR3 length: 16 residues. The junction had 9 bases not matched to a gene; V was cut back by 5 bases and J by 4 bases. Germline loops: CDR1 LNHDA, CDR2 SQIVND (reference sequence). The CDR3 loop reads CASSDPGQGVNQPQHF. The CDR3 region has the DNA TGTGCCAGTAGTGATCCGGGACAGGGAGTAAATCAGCCCCAGCATTTT.

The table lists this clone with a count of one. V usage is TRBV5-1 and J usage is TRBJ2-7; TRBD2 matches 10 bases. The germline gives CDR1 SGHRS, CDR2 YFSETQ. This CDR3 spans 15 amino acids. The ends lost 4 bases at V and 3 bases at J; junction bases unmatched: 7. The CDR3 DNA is TGCGCCAGCAGCATATCGACTAGCGGGCACTACGAGCAGTACTTC. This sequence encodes CASSISTSGHYEQYF.

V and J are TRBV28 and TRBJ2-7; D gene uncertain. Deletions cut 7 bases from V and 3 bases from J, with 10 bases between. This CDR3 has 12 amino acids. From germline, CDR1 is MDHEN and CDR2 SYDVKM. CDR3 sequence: CASISTRYEQYF. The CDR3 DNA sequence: TGTGCCAGCATTTCAACCCGCTACGAGCAGTACTTC.

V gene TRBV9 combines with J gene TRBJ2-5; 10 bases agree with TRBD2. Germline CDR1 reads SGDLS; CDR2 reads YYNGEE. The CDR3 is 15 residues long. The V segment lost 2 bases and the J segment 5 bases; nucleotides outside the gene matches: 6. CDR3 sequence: CASSVWSGGAETQYF. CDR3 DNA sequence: TGTGCCAGCAGCGTCTGGAGCGGGGGGGCGGAGACCCAGTACTTC.

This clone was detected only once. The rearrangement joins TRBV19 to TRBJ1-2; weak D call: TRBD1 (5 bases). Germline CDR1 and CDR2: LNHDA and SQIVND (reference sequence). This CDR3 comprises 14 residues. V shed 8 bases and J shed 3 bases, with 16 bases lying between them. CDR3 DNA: TGTGCCAGTTTAGAGACGGGGGTTTACTATGGCTACACCTTC. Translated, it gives CASLETGVYYGYTF.

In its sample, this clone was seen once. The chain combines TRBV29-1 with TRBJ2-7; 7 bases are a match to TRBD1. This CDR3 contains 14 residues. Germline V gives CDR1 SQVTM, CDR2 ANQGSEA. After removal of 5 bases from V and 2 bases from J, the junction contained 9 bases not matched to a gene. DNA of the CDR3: TGCAGCGTTCTAAAAGACAGGGTTCCCTACGAGCAGTACTTC. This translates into CSVLKDRVPYEQYF.

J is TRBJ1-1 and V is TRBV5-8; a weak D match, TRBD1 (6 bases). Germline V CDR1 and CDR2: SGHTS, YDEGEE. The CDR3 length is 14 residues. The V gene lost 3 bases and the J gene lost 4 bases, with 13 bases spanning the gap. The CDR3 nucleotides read TGTGCCAGCAGCTGGGGGGGGCCCAGCACTGAAGCTTTCTTT. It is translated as CASSWGGPSTEAFF.

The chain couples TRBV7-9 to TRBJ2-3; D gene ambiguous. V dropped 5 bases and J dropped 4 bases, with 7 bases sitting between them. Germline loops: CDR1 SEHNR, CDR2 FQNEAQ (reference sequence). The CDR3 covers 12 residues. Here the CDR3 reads CASSPRPDTQYF. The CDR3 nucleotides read TGTGCCAGCAGCCCCCGGCCAGATACGCAGTATTTT.

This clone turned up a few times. The CDR3: CASSPPLAPETDTQYF. CDR3 DNA: TGCGCCAGCAGCCCGCCATTGGCACCAGAAACAGATACGCAGTATTTT. The chain combines TRBV5-1 with TRBJ2-3, with D hard to call. The CDR3 is 16 amino acids. Germline CDR1 reads SGHRS; CDR2 reads YFSETQ. Between the trimmed V and J ends, which lost 4 bases and 3 bases, there was a span of 18 bases.

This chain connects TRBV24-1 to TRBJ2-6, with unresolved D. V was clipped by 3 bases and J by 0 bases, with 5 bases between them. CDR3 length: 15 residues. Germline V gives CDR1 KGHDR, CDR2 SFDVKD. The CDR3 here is CATSDRRSGANVLTF. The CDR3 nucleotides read TGTGCCACCAGTGATCGTCGCTCTGGGGCCAACGTCCTGACTTTC.

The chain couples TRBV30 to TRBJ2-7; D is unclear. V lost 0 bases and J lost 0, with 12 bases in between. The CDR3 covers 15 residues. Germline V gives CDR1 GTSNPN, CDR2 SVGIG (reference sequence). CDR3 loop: CAWSVHSRNSYEQYF. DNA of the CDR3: TGTGCCTGGAGTGTACACTCCAGGAACTCCTACGAGCAGTACTTC.

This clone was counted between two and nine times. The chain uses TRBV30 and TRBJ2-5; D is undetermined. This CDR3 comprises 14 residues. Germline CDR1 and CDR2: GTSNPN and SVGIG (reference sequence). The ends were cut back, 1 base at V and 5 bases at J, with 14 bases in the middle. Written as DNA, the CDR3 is TGTGCCTGGAGTGAGGTCTCGACCGGGGAGACCCAGTACTTC. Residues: CAWSEVSTGETQYF.

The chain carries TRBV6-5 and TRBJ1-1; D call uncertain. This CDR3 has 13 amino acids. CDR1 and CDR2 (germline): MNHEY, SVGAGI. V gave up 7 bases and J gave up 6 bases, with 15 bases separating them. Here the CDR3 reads CASNPHGMPEAFF. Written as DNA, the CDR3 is TGTGCCAGCAACCCACATGGAATGCCTGAAGCTTTCTTT.

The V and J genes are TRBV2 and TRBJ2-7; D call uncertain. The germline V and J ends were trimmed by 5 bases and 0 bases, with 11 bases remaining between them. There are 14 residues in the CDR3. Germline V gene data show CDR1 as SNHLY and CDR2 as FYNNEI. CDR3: CASSPATTSYEQYF. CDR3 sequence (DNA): TGTGCCAGCAGTCCCGCGACGACCTCCTACGAGCAGTACTTC.

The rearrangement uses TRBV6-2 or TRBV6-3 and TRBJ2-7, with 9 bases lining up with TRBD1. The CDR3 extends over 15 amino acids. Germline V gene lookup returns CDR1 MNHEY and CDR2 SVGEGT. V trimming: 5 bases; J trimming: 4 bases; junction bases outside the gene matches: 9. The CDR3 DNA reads TGTGCCAGCAGTAGGGGACAGGGCGTCACTTACGAGCAGTACTTC. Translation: CASSRGQGVTYEQYF.

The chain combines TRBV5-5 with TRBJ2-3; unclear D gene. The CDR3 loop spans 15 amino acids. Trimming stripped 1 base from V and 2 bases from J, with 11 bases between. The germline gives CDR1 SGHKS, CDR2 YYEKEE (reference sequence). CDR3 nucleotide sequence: TGTGCCAGCAGCTTGTGGGCAGGAGACACAGATACGCAGTATTTT. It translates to CASSLWAGDTDTQYF.

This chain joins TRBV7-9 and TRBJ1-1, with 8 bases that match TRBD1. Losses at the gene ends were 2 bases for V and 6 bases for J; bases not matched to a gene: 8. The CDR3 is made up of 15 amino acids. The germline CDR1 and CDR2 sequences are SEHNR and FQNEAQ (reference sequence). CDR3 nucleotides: TGTGCCAGCAGCTTATTACCGGGACAGGCATCTGAAGCTTTCTTT. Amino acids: CASSLLPGQASEAFF.

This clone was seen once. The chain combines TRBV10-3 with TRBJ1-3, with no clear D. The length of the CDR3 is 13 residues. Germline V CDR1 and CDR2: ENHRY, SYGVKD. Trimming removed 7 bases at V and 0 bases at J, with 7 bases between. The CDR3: CAIKGSSGNTIYF. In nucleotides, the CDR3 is TGTGCCATCAAGGGCAGCTCTGGAAACACCATATATTTT.

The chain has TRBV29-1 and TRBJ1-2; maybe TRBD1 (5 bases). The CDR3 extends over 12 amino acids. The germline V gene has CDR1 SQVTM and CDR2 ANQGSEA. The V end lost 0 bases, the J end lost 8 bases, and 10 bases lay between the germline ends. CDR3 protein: CSVEDGGEGYTF. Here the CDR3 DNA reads TGCAGCGTTGAAGACGGGGGAGAAGGCTACACCTTC.